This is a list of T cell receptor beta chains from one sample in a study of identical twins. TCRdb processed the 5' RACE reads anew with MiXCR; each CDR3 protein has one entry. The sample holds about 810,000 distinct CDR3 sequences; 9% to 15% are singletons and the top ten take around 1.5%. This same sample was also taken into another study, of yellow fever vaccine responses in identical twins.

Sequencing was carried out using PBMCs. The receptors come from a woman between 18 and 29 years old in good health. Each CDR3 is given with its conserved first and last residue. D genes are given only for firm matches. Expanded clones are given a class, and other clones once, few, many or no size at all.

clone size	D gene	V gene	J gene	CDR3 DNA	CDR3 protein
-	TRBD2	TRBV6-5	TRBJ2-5	TGTGCCAGCAGTTACTCGGTAGCGGGAGTAACAACCCAAGAGACCCAGTACTTC	CASSYSVAGVTTQETQYF
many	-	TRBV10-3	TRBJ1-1	TGTGCCATCAGTGAGTCGGCCAATCCGAACACTGAAGCTTTCTTT	CAISESANPNTEAFF
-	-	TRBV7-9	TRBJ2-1	TGTGCCAGCAGCTTAGATGGTGGAGGACCAAATGAGCAGTTCTTC	CASSLDGGGPNEQFF
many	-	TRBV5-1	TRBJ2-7	TGCGCCAGCAGCGTCCAGGAAACCTACGAGCAGTACTTC	CASSVQETYEQYF
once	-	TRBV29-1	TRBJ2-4	TGCAGCGTTGAAGGGACATTAGAAGCCAAAAACATTCAGTACTTC	CSVEGTLEAKNIQYF
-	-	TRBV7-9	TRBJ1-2	TGTGCCAGCAGCTTAGTGGGAGGCGGCCGGGGAGGCTACACCTTC	CASSLVGGGRGGYTF
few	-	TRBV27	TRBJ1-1	TGTGCCAGCAGTCCCAGTCGGGCAAACACTGAAGCTTTCTTT	CASSPSRANTEAFF
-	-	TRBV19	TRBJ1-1	TGTGCCAGTAGATGGGGGCCGAACACTGAAGCTTTCTTT	CASRWGPNTEAFF
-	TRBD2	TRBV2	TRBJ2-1	TGTGCCAGCAGTGCGGGGAGACTAGCGGGTGGAAATGAGCAGTTCTTC	CASSAGRLAGGNEQFF
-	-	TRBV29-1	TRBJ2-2	TGCAGCGCTTGGGGATCCCGGACCGGGGAGCTGTTTTTT	CSAWGSRTGELFF
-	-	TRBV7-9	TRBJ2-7	TGTGCCAGCAGCGCCAGGGGTTCCTACGAGCAGTACTTC	CASSARGSYEQYF